Presented here are 24 T cell receptor beta chains from one specimen sequenced in a study of identical twins. TCRdb passed the 5' RACE reads through MiXCR, listing each CDR3 protein once. The sample has 450,000 or so distinct CDR3 sequences, under 20% seen once. Sequences were obtained from naive T cells sorted from blood. The receptors derive from a man in his fifties or sixties in good health.

The DNA for the CDR3 is TGCAGTGGGTCGGCAGGGGAAGGCTACGAGCAGTACTTC. The encoded protein is CSGSAGEGYEQYF. The chain has TRBV20-1 and TRBJ2-7, with D maybe TRBD1 (6 bases). The CDR3 has 13 residues. V lost 7 bases to trimming and J lost 3 bases, with 16 bases between them. In germline, CDR1 is DFQATT, CDR2 SNEGSKA (reference sequence).

The chain has TRBV4-1 and TRBJ2-1; TRBD2 aligns across 15 bases. This CDR3 contains 21 residues. V lost 0 bases and J lost 5; bases outside the gene matches: 14. The V gene's germline CDR1 is MGHRA and CDR2 YSYEKL. CDR3 loop: CASSQDWGPGLAGGGDNEQFF. CDR3 coding DNA: TGCGCCAGCAGCCAAGATTGGGGTCCGGGACTAGCGGGAGGTGGCGACAATGAGCAGTTCTTC.

A remark on this clonotype: This may arise from a read error, as a much more abundant clone is one base away. This rearrangement joins TRBV6-5 to TRBJ1-5, with 8 bases aligning to TRBD1. Germline CDR1 MNHEY, CDR2 SVGAGI. This CDR3 contains 15 residues. The CDR3 region has the DNA TGTGCCAGCAGTTCGGACAGGGCGAGCAATCGGCCCCAGCATTTT. It encodes CASSSDRASNRPQHF.

With respect to this clonotype: This may come from a read error, since a much larger clone is one base off. This chain connects TRBV6-2 or TRBV6-3 to TRBJ1-2; 7 bases map to TRBD1. Germline-derived CDR1 and CDR2 are MNHEY and SVGEGT. After removal of 6 bases from V and 0 bases from J, the junction contained 4 bases not matched to a gene. The CDR3 consists of 14 residues. The CDR3 nucleotides read TGTGCCAGCAGCCACGGGACAGCTAACTATGGCTACACCTTC. Residues: CASSHGTANYGYTF.

A few counts support this clonotype. The chain has TRBV6-5 and TRBJ2-1; D remains unclear. The CDR3 is made up of 13 amino acids. V was cut by 4 bases and J by 10 bases, with 14 bases left in between. CDR1 and CDR2 (germline): MNHEY, SVGAGI. The chain's CDR3 is CASSLDRVKEQFF. The DNA of the CDR3 is TGTGCCAGCAGTTTGGACCGCGTCAAAGAGCAGTTCTTC.

This chain links TRBV5-1 with TRBJ2-3, with TRBD1 as a possible D gene (6 bases). Deletions cut 2 bases from V and 6 bases from J, with 13 bases between. This CDR3 is 14 amino acids long. Germline lookup yields CDR1 SGHRS and CDR2 YFSETQ. The CDR3 protein is CASSLGTSRDTQYF. The CDR3 nucleotides are TGCGCCAGCAGCTTAGGGACAAGCAGGGATACGCAGTATTTT.

This clonotype was counted a few times. This chain connects TRBV10-3 to TRBJ2-3; possibly TRBD2 for D (6 bases). V lost 10 bases and J lost 2, with 13 bases in between. Germline V gene data show CDR1 as ENHRY and CDR2 as SYGVKD. CDR3 size: 13 residues. CDR3 protein: CAKRETSTDTQYF. The CDR3 bases are TGTGCCAAACGGGAGACCTCCACAGATACGCAGTATTTT.

V and J are TRBV30 and TRBJ2-3; no reliable D call. V lost 3 bases to trimming and J lost 0 bases, with 22 bases between them. This CDR3 is built from 18 residues. CDR1 and CDR2 from the germline V gene are GTSNPN and SVGIG (reference sequence). Written as DNA, the CDR3 is TGTGCCTGGAGGCAAAGGTACCGGGTCGAAAACAGCACAGATACGCAGTATTTT. It is translated as CAWRQRYRVENSTDTQYF.

The chain couples TRBV20-1 to TRBJ2-5; no reliable D call. The CDR3 has 16 residues. V was cut by 5 bases and J by 4 bases, with 23 bases left in between. CDR1 and CDR2 from the germline V gene are DFQATT and SNEGSKA (reference sequence). CDR3 loop: CSASAFIMSRRETQYF. DNA of the CDR3: TGCAGTGCTTCTGCCTTCATTATGTCGAGGCGAGAGACCCAGTACTTC.

Only a few counts were recorded for this clonotype. V gene TRBV4-1 combines with J gene TRBJ2-5; 10 bases line up with TRBD2. Trimming removed 4 bases from V and 2 bases from J; junction bases left unmatched: 10. This CDR3 is 17 amino acids long. Germline V gene data show CDR1 as MGHRA and CDR2 as YSYEKL. The chain's CDR3 is CASSLWVAGGRQETQYF. In nucleotides, the CDR3 is TGCGCCAGCAGCCTTTGGGTAGCGGGGGGAAGGCAAGAGACCCAGTACTTC.

This clonotype has ten or more counts. The chain combines TRBV29-1 with TRBJ1-1; D is uncertain. Trimming cost V 6 bases and J 1 base, with 15 bases left between them. In germline, CDR1 is SQVTM, CDR2 ANQGSEA. The CDR3 length is 14 residues. The CDR3 DNA sequence: TGCAGCGTCGGCCTCATGGCGGGGAACACTGAAGCTTTCTTT. It yields the protein CSVGLMAGNTEAFF.

This clonotype showed up many times. The genes are TRBV9 and TRBJ2-1; 8 bases fit TRBD2. Germline V CDR1 and CDR2: SGDLS, YYNGEE. The CDR3 length is 12 residues. With V trimmed by 0 bases and J by 10 bases, 0 bases remained unmatched. The CDR3 here is CASSVGTSEQFF. The CDR3, as DNA: TGTGCCAGCAGCGTAGGGACTAGCGAGCAGTTCTTC.

This chain links TRBV5-1 with TRBJ2-5; 9 positions match TRBD1. The CDR3 runs 15 residues. Germline V gene lookup returns CDR1 SGHRS and CDR2 YFSETQ. Trimming at V came to 0 bases and at J to 5 bases, leaving 5 bases not matched to a gene. CDR3: CASSLAQGARETQYF. As DNA, the CDR3 is TGCGCCAGCAGCTTGGCACAGGGGGCGCGGGAGACCCAGTACTTC.

In its sample, this clonotype was seen many times. This chain uses TRBV20-1 with TRBJ2-7; D remains ambiguous. CDR1 is DFQATT and CDR2 is SNEGSKA in the germline V gene (reference sequence). With 0 bases removed from V and 1 base from J, the gap between germline ends came to 10 bases. The CDR3 is 14 residues long. The CDR3 sequence is CSAREDQVSYEQYF. Written as DNA, the CDR3 is TGCAGTGCTAGAGAAGACCAGGTATCCTACGAGCAGTACTTC.

This rearrangement joins TRBV3-1 to TRBJ2-4, with 8 nucleotides matching TRBD2. CDR3 length equals 18 residues. Trimming removed 0 bases from V and 7 bases from J; junction bases left unmatched: 14. Germline values: CDR1 LGHDT, CDR2 YNNKEL (reference sequence). CDR3 DNA: TGTGCCAGCAGCCAAGATGTTATAGTCGGACTAGCAGGGAACATTCAGTACTTC. It codes for CASSQDVIVGLAGNIQYF.

The chain couples TRBV6-2 or TRBV6-3 to TRBJ2-5; possible D gene TRBD2, 5 bases. Trimming pared 2 bases from V and 1 base from J, leaving 14 bases between. The CDR3 contains 16 residues. Germline loops: CDR1 MNHEY, CDR2 SVGEGT. Here the CDR3 reads CASSYKASGAQETQYF. DNA of the CDR3: TGTGCCAGCAGTTACAAGGCCAGCGGAGCCCAAGAGACCCAGTACTTC.

This clonotype was recorded at least ten times. The chain recombines TRBV28 with TRBJ2-2; the D is unclear. With 7 bases removed from V and 6 bases from J, the gap between germline ends came to 18 bases. CDR3 length: 15 residues. CDR1 MDHEN and CDR2 SYDVKM come from the germline V gene. The CDR3 DNA is TGTGCCAGCACCCCCCTACCTAGAATGTCCGGGGAGCTGTTTTTT. Amino acids: CASTPLPRMSGELFF. The full variable domain, rest sourced from reference TRBV28 and TRBJ2-2, is DVKVTQSSRYLVKRTGEKVFLECVQDMDHENMFWYRQDPGLGLRLIYFSYDVKMKEKGDIPEGYSVSREKKERFSLILESASTNQTSMYLCASTPLPRMSGELFFGEGSRLTVL.

The chain couples TRBV6-1 to TRBJ2-6; D remains ambiguous. CDR1 is MNHNS, CDR2 SASEGT, per germline. V shed 6 bases and J shed 12 bases, with 15 bases lying between them. The CDR3 runs 13 residues. CDR3 in amino acids: CASRPISPAVLTF. CDR3 sequence (DNA): TGTGCCAGCAGGCCGATCTCCCCGGCCGTCCTGACTTTC.

A few counts support this clonotype. The rearrangement uses TRBV6-1 and TRBJ2-3; the D is unclear. From germline, CDR1 is MNHNS and CDR2 SASEGT. The CDR3 loop spans 16 amino acids. Trimming took 5 bases from V and 5 from J, leaving 20 bases between them. CDR3: CASSPYAAQTGDTQYF. The CDR3 nucleotides read TGTGCCAGCAGTCCCTATGCCGCGCAAACGGGAGATACGCAGTATTTT.

This clonotype was counted between two and nine times. The chain employs TRBV20-1 and TRBJ2-5; 9 bases agree with TRBD1. The CDR3 sequence is 14 residues long. In germline, CDR1 is DFQATT, CDR2 SNEGSKA (reference sequence). Losses at the gene ends were 3 bases for V and 5 bases for J; bases not matched to a gene: 7. The CDR3 sequence is CSASWDRVGETQYF. As DNA, the CDR3 is TGCAGTGCTAGTTGGGACAGGGTGGGGGAGACCCAGTACTTC.

The chain is built from TRBV12-3 or TRBV12-4 and TRBJ2-1, with no clear D. The CDR3 sequence is 13 residues long. V was pared by 6 bases and J by 7 bases, with 13 bases between. As DNA, the CDR3 is TGTGCCAGCAGGGAGCCTGTGAGAAATGAGCAGTTCTTC. Translated, it gives CASREPVRNEQFF.

This clonotype was seen only a few times. V is TRBV7-9 and J is TRBJ2-1, with TRBD2 matching 9 bases. The CDR3 has 14 residues. The V gene's germline CDR1 is SEHNR and CDR2 FQNEAQ (reference sequence). The junction had 4 bases not matched to a gene; V was cut back by 2 bases and J by 8 bases. The CDR3 loop reads CASSLPSGKHEQFF. In DNA form, the CDR3 reads TGTGCCAGCAGCTTACCTAGCGGGAAGCATGAGCAGTTCTTC.

J is TRBJ1-1 and V is TRBV20-1; D gene uncertain. Between the trimmed V and J ends, which lost 7 bases and 1 base, there was a span of 7 bases. Germline assignment: CDR1 DFQATT and CDR2 SNEGSKA (reference sequence). This CDR3 region has 11 residues. The CDR3 region is CSGVRNTEAFF. CDR3 nucleotides: TGCAGTGGTGTCCGGAACACTGAAGCTTTCTTT.

The rearrangement uses TRBV12-3 or TRBV12-4 and TRBJ2-3; TRBD2 agrees at 7 bases. The CDR3 runs 14 residues. The V gene end was trimmed by 6 bases and the J gene end by 4 bases; junction bases not matched to a gene: 7. In DNA form, the CDR3 reads TGTGCCAGCAGGGCTAGCGGATTCTCAGATACGCAGTATTTT. The encoded protein is CASRASGFSDTQYF.